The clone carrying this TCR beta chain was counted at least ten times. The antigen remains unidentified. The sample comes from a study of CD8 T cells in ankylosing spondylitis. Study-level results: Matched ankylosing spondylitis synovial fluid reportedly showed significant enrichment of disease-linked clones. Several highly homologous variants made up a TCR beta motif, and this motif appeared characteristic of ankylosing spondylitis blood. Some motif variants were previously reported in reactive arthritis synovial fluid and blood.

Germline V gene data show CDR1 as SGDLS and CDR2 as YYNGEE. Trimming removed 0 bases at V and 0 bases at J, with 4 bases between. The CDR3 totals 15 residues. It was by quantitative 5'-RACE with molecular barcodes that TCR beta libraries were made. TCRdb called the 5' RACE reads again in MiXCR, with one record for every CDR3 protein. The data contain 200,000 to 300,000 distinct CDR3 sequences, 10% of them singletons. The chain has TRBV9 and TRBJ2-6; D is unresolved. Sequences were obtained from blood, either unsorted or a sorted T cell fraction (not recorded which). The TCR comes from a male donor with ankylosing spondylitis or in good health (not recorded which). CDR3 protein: CASSVDPSGANVLTF. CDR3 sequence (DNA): TGTGCCAGCAGCGTAGATCCCTCTGGGGCCAACGTCCTGACTTTC.